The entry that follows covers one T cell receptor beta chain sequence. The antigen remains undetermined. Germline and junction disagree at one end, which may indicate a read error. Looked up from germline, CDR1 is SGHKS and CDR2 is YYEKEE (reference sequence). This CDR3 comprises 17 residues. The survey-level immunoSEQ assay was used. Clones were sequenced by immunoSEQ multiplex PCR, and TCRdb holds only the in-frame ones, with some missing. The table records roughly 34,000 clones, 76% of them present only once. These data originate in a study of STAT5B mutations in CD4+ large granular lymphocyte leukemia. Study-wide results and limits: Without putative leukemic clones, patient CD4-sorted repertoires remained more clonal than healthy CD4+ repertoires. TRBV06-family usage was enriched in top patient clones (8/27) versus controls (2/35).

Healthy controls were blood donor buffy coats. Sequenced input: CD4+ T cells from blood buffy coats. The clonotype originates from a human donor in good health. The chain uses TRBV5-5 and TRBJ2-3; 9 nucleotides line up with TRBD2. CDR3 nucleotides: TGTGCCAGCAGCTTGAGAATGGGTTCTGGGACTAGCAACCCGCCGGTCTTT. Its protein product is CASSLRMGSGTSNPPVF. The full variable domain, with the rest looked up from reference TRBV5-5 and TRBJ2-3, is DAGVTQSPTHLIKTRGQQVTLRCSPISGHKSVSWYQQVLGQGPQFIFQYYEKEERGRGNFPDRFSARQFPNYSSELNVNALLLGDSALYLCASSLRMGSGTSNPPVFGPGTRLTVL.